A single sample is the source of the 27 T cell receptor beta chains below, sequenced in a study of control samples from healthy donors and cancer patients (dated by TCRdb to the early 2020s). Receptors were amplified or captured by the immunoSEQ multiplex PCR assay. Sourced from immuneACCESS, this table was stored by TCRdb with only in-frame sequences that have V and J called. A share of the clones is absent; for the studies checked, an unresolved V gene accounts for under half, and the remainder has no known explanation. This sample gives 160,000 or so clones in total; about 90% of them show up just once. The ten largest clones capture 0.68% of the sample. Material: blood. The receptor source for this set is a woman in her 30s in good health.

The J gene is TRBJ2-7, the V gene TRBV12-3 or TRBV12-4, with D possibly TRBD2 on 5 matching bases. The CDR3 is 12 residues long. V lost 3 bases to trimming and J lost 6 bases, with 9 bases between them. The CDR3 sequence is CASSFGAGEQYF. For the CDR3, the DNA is TGTGCCAGCAGTTTTGGTGCGGGCGAGCAGTACTTC.

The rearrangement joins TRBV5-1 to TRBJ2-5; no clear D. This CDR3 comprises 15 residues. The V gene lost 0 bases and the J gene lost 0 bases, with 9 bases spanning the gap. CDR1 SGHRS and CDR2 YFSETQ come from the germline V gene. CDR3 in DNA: TGCGCCAGCAGCTTGGGCACAGCGTACCAAGAGACCCAGTACTTC. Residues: CASSLGTAYQETQYF.

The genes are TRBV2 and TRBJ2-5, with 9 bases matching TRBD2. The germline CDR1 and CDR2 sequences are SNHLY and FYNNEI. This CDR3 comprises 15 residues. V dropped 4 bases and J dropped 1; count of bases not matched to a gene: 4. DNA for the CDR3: TGTGCCAGCAGTGCTCTAGCGGGGCCCCAAGAGACCCAGTACTTC. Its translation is CASSALAGPQETQYF.

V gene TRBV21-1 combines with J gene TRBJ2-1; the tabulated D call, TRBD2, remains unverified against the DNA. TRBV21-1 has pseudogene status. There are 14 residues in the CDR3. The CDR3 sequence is CASSGRPLGDEQFF. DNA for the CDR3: TGTGCCAGCAGCGGGAGGCCTTTAGGTGATGAGCAGTTCTTC.

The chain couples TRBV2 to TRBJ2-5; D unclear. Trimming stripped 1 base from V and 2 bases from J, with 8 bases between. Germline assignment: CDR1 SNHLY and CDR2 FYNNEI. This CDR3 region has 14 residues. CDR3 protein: CASSEVVAQETQYF. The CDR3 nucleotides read TGTGCCAGCAGTGAAGTAGTTGCACAAGAGACCCAGTACTTC.

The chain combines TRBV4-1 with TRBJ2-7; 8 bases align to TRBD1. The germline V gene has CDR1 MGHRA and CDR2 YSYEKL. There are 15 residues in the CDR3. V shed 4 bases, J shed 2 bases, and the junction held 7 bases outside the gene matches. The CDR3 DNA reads TGCGCCAGCAGCCGCTCGGACAGGGTTACCTACGAGCAGTACTTC. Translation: CASSRSDRVTYEQYF.

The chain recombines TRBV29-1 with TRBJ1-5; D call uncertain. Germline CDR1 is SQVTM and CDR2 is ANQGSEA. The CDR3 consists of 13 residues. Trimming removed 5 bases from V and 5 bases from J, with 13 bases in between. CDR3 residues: CSVLPGTDQPQHF. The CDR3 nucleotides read TGCAGCGTTCTTCCGGGCACAGATCAGCCCCAGCATTTT.

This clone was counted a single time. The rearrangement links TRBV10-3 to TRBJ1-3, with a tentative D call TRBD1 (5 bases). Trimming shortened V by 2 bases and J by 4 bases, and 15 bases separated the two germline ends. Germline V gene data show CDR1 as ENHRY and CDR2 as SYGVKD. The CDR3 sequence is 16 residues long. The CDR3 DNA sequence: TGTGCCATCAGTGAGGTCCGGGGACCGGGAGGAAACACCATATATTTT. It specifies CAISEVRGPGGNTIYF.

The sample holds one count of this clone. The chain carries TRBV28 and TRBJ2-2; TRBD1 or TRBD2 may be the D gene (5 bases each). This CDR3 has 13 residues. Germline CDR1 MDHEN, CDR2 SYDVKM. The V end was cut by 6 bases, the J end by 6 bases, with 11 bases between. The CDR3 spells CASRRQGAGELFF. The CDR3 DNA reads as TGTGCCAGCAGACGGCAGGGAGCCGGGGAGCTGTTTTTT. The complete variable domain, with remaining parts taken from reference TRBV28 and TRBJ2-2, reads DVKVTQSSRYLVKRTGEKVFLECVQDMDHENMFWYRQDPGLGLRLIYFSYDVKMKEKGDIPEGYSVSREKKERFSLILESASTNQTSMYLCASRRQGAGELFFGEGSRLTVL.

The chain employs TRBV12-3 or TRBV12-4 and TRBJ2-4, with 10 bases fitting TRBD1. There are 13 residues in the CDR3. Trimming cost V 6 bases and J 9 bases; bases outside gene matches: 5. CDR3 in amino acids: CASSLGQGSIQYF. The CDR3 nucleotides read TGTGCCAGCAGCCTGGGACAGGGGAGCATTCAGTACTTC.

The CDR3 region is CASSVSVQRSNQPQHF. CDR3 DNA: TGTGCCAGCAGTGTTTCCGTCCAGCGCTCAAATCAGCCCCAGCATTTT. This chain connects TRBV6-1 to TRBJ1-5, with unresolved D. This CDR3 spans 16 amino acids. Germline V gives CDR1 MNHNS, CDR2 SASEGT. V was pared by 4 bases and J by 4 bases, with 17 bases between.

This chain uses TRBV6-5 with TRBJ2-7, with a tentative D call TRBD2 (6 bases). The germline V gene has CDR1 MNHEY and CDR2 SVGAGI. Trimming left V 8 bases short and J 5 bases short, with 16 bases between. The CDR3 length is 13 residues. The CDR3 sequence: CASQRRENHEQYF. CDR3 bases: TGTGCCAGCCAAAGGAGGGAGAACCACGAGCAGTACTTC.

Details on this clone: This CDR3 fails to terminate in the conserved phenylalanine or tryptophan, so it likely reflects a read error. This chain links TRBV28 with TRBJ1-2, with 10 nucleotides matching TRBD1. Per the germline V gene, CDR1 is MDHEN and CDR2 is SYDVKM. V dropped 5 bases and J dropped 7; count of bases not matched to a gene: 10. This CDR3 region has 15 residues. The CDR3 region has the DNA TGTGCCAGCAGTGACCGGGACAGGGGTGTGGGTGGCTACACCTAC. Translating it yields CASSDRDRGVGGYTY.

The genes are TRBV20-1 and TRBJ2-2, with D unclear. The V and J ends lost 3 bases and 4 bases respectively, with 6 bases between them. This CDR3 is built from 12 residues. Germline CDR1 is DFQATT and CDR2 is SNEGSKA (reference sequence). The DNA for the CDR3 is TGCAGTGCTAGTTTCCCCACCGGGGAGCTGTTTTTT. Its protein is CSASFPTGELFF.

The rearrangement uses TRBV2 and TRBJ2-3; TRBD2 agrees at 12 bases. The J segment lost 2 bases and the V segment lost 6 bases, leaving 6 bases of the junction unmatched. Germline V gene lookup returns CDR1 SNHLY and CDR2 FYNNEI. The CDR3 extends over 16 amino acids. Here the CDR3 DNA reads TGTGCCAGCAGCTTCGGACTAGCGGGATACACAGATACGCAGTATTTT. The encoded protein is CASSFGLAGYTDTQYF. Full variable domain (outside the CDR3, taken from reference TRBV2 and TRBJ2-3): EPEVTQTPSHQVTQMGQEVILRCVPISNHLYFYWYRQILGQKVEFLVSFYNNEISEKSEIFDDQFSVERPDGSNFTLKIRSTKLEDSAMYFCASSFGLAGYTDTQYFGPGTRLTVL.

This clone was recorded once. The CDR3 reads CASSLGTVNQPQHF. The CDR3 DNA follows: TGCGCCAGCAGCCTGGGGACAGTCAATCAGCCCCAGCATTTT. The chain joins TRBV5-1 to TRBJ1-5; 7 bases map to TRBD1. V lost 4 bases and J lost 3; bases outside the gene matches: 4. Germline CDR1 and CDR2: SGHRS and YFSETQ. This CDR3 comprises 14 residues.

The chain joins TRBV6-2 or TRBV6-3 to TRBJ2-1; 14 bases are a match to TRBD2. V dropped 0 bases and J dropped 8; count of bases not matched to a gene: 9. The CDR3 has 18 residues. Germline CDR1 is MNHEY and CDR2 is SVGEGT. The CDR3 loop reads CASSYSTTSGRALDEQFF. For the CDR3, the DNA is TGTGCCAGCAGTTACTCGACGACTAGCGGGAGGGCCTTGGATGAGCAGTTCTTC.

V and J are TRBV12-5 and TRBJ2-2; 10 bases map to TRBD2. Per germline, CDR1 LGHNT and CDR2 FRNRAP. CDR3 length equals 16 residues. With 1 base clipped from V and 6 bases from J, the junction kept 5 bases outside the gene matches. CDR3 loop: CASGLAPSGSAGELFF. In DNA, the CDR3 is TGTGCTAGTGGTTTGGCCCCTAGCGGGAGTGCCGGGGAGCTGTTTTTT.

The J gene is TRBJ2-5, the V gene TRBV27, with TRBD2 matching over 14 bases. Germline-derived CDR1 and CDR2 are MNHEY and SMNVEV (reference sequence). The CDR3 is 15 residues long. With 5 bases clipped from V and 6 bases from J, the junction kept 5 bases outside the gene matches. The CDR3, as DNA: TGTGCCAGCAGTCCCGGGACTAGCGGGAGCAAGACCCAGTACTTC. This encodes CASSPGTSGSKTQYF.

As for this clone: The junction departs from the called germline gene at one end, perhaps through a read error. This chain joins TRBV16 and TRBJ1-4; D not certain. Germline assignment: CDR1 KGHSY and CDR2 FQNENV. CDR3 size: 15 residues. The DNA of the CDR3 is TGTGCCAGCAGCCAATCGGGCAGAACTGATGAAAAACTGTTTTTT. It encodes CASSQSGRTDEKLFF.

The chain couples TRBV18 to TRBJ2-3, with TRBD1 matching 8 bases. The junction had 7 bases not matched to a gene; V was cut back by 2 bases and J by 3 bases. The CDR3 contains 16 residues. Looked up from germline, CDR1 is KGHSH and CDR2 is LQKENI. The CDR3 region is CASSPAGTGRTDTQYF. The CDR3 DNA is TGTGCCAGCTCACCAGCCGGGACAGGCCGTACAGATACGCAGTATTTT.

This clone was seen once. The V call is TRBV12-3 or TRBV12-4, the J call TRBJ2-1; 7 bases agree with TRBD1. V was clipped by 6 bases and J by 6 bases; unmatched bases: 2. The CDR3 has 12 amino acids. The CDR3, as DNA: TGTGCCAGCAGGCGACAGGGCAATGAGCAGTTCTTC. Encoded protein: CASRRQGNEQFF.

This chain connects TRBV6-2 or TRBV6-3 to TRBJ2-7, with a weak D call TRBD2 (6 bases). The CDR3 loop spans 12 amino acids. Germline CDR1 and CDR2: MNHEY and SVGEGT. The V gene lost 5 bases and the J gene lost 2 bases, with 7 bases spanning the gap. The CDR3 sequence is CASSRGTYEQYF. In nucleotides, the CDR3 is TGTGCCAGCAGTCGCGGGACCTACGAGCAGTACTTC.

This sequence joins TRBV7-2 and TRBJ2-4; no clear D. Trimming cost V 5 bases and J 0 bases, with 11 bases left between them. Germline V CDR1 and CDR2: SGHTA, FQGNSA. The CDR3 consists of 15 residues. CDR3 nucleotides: TGTGCCAGCAGCGGATACGGATCAGCCAAAAACATTCAGTACTTC. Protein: CASSGYGSAKNIQYF.

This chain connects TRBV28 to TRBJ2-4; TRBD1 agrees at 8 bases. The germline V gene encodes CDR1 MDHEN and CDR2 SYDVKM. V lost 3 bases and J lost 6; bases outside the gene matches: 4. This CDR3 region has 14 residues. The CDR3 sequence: CASSLSGGGNIQYF. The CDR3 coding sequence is TGTGCCAGCAGTTTGTCAGGGGGCGGAAACATTCAGTACTTC.

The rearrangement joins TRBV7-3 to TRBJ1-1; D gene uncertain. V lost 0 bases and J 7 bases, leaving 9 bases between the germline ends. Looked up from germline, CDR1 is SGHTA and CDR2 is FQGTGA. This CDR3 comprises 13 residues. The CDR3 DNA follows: TGTGCCAGCAGCTTAACATTAGGGAGTGAAGCTTTCTTT. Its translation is CASSLTLGSEAFF.

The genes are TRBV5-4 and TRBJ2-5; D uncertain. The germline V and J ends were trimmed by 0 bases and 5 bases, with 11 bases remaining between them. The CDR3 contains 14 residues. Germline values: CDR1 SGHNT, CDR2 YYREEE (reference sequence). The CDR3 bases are TGTGCCAGCAGCTTGGAGCCGGGCGGCGAGACCCAGTACTTC. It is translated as CASSLEPGGETQYF.